This TCR beta chain is drawn from a study of identical twins (dated by TCRdb to the mid-2010s). Regarding the study in general: TCR alpha and beta repertoires from monozygotic twins, unrelated adults of various ages and cord blood were deep-sequenced to test whether fetal clonotypes persist. To rule out contamination, replicate twin experiments were performed at different times with different library preparation protocols. Overall study outcomes, separate from this receptor: Zero-insertion analyses could be partly confounded by invariant T cells such as MAIT and iNKT, although diverse VJ usage argued against such confounding for most clonotypes. Compared with coincidental sharing between unrelated individuals, out-of-frame TCR alpha sequences shared between twins showed an excess of sequences with low generation probability. Because the same donors could not be followed over many years, the conclusions depended on cross-sectional statistical analysis. In monozygotic twins, out-of-frame TCR alpha sharing was systematically underestimated by recombination models, although the models agreed with sharing between unrelated individuals. Excess twin sharing in beta out-of-frame sequences was weaker because fewer shared sequences lowered the signal-to-noise ratio. Fewer insertions were carried by abundant cord blood beta clonotypes; a weaker similar trend was observed in young adult naive repertoires, while no such trend was observed in memory repertoires.

Only healthy Caucasian donors were included. Three pairs of female monozygotic twins, all aged roughly 18 to 30 years, were included in the twin cohort. Peripheral blood mononuclear cells were the source from which RNA for the TCR libraries was isolated. Receptors were amplified or captured by 5' RACE. Sequencing was carried out with an Illumina HiSeq 2000. A universal primer binding site was added through template switching, and the final cDNA carried a unique molecular identifier so that TCR cDNA molecules could be counted accurately. Specific primers in the conserved constant-segment region were used to synthesize first-strand cDNA for the TCR alpha and beta chains. Each cDNA library was double barcoded, with a SMART-Mk sample barcode plus Illumina barcodes, to control for contamination. TruSeq adapter sequences and Illumina sample barcodes were added in two successive PCR steps. The Illumina HiSeq platform was used with custom primers to sequence TCR alpha and beta cDNA libraries. In the source study's methods: Unique molecular identifiers were extracted from raw reads with MiGEC, and CDR3 positions were determined with MiXCR. For each individual, recombination models were inferred using an EM algorithm with the repgenHMM and IGoR tools. The tcR package in R was used for shared clonotype analysis, with sharing normalized by the product of cloneset sizes. To study raw recombination without the effects of thymic and clonal selection, out-of-frame nonproductive sequences were analyzed. Starting from the raw public reads, TCRdb applied fastp trimming at Q25, assembled clones with MiXCR and retained in-frame beta chains. Rows matching on CDR3 protein sequence are summarized as one entry with the most common DNA and genes. The V and J calls come from TCRdb's annotation, not from the publication. This sample is represented by some 590,000 distinct CDR3 sequences; 9.5% to 10% of them were singletons. The ten largest clones capture approximately 3.2% of the sample.

CDR1 is given as SGHAT and CDR2 as FQNNGV, both from the germline V gene. Between the V and J ends, shortened by 5 bases and 1 base respectively, the junction contains 8 bases. Spanning cysteine to phenylalanine, the CDR3 consists of 13 amino acids. The entry retains the CDR3 DNA only, 39 bases that are in frame from base 1. Ten or more counts support this clonotype. The specificity of this receptor is unknown. Within one base of it there is no much larger clone, and no base qualities were kept. These data were also filed under a second study, of yellow fever vaccine responses in identical twins. The second source states: The authors reported that the T cell response to vaccination in identical twins appeared partly convergent and partly personalized. The study precisely tracked vaccine-responding T cell clones in identical twins.

The chain is assembled from TRBV11-2 and TRBJ2-5, with no D gene named confidently. The clonotype comes from a woman under 30 in good health. The specimen was PBMCs. CDR3 protein: CASSPVSQETQYF. The nucleotides are TGTGCCAGCAGCCCGGTCAGCCAAGAGACCCAGTACTTC.